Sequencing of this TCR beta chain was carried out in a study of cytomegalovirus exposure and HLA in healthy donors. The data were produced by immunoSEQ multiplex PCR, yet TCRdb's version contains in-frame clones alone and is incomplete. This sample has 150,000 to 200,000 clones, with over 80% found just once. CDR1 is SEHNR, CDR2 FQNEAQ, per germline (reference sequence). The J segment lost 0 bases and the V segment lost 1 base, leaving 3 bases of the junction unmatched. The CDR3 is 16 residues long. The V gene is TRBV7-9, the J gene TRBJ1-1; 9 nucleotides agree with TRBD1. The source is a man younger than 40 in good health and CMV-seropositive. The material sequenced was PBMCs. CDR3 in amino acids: CASSLGTGEMNTEAFF. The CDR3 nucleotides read TGTGCCAGCAGCTTAGGGACAGGGGAAATGAACACTGAAGCTTTCTTT.